This T cell receptor beta chain was sequenced for a study of shared clonotypes between healthy human individuals. Study details: Each donor's CD4 naive and CD4 memory cells filled three plates apiece, CD8 naive two, and CD8 memory one. Study findings and constraints: Four donors held approximately 4.6% of naive CD4 clonotypes in common. Memory subsets generally showed lower estimated richness than naive subsets.

The CDR3 length is 18 residues. The junction had 11 bases not matched to a gene; V was cut back by 6 bases and J by 0 bases. Germline V gene sequence: CDR1 WSHSY, CDR2 SAAADI. A note on this clone: The antigen remains unidentified.

Deep was the level used in running the assay. Libraries were prepared by immunoSEQ multiplex PCR; TCRdb keeps only in-frame clonotypes and omits some of them. The table lists around 2.1 million clones, about 92% of them singletons, with 1.7% in the top ten. Only CD45RO-negative cells positively selected for CCR7 counted as naive CD8 cells, so terminally differentiated effector memory CD45RA+ cells were excluded. This clonotype was sampled from a young man in good health. Some clones in this sample may be carry-over from other donors' samples. The specimen sequenced was naive CD8+ T cells from PBMCs. The chain combines TRBV10-2 with TRBJ2-3, with 11 bases matching TRBD2. CDR3 sequence: CASRGLADTRSSTDTQYF. Here the CDR3 DNA reads TGCGCCAGCAGGGGACTAGCGGATACTCGATCTAGCACAGATACGCAGTATTTT.